This paragraph reports one T cell receptor beta chain. Its recognized antigen is unknown. The sample holds no much larger clone one base away, and base qualities are not on file. This sample stems from a study of OX40 agonist ivuxolimab in advanced cancers. At the level of the whole study: Ivuxolimab was an agonistic, fully human IgG2 monoclonal antibody directed against OX40 (CD134), a costimulatory receptor. Intravenous ivuxolimab was administered to patients every 2 weeks at six dose levels: 0.01, 0.1, 0.3, 1.5, 3 and 10 mg/kg. Of the 52 patients in dose escalation, some 19 had hepatocellular carcinoma, around 15 had melanoma, 9 had renal cell carcinoma and 9 had head and neck cancer. In the dose-escalation cohort, 75% to 85% of patients were male, and the mean age was approximately 60 years with a range of roughly 20 to 80. Patients were allowed to have had prior anti-PD-1, anti-PD-L1 or anti-CTLA-4 therapy, and 30% to 40% of the dose-escalation patients had been treated with checkpoint inhibitors. Partial responses occurred in three dose-escalation patients: two with cutaneous melanoma and one with hepatocellular carcinoma. Peripheral TCRbeta sequencing was intended to test whether TCR sequence diversity was altered and clonal T-cell expansion was caused by ivuxolimab. The paper covers the monotherapy dose-escalation part of the phase I ivuxolimab trial, which included N of about 50 patients. Paper-wide results and their limitations: On average, CD8+ T cells showed more expanded clones than CD4+ T cells after ivuxolimab. Partial responders in the 0.1-3.0 mg/kg groups had among the lowest normalized peripheral clonal expansion, especially among CD8+ T cells. Antigen specificity was not determined for the clonally expanded peripheral T cells. Low levels of normalized T-cell clonal expansion were also seen in some patients who did not respond. At doses of 0.1 to 3.0 mg/kg, clonal expansion of both CD4+ and CD8+ blood T cells was observed from baseline to week 6.

For sequencing of the TCRbeta CDR3 region, genomic DNA was extracted from the sorted cells. The immunoSEQ Assay was used to sequence the TCRbeta CDR3 regions. Entries here come from immuneACCESS through TCRdb and include only in-frame sequences with V and J called. Some clones fail to appear in such tables; in the studies checked, an unresolved V gene covers under half of the shortfall, and the cause of the remainder is unknown. The sample table records about 79,000 clones; 70% to 85% of these occur just once. In total, the top ten clones hold about 4% of the sample. From its cysteine to its phenylalanine, the CDR3 spans 15 amino acids. The only DNA kept is the CDR3, 45 bases in frame from the first base. The CDR1 and CDR2 encoded by the germline V gene are SNHLY and FYNNEI. The trial excluded patients who had a history of autoimmune disease or who were on systemic immunosuppression. Peripheral blood for TCR sequencing was collected from all dose cohorts at baseline, on cycle 4 day 1, and on cycle 7 day 1. Samples came from an open-label, multicenter, first-in-human phase I dose-escalation trial of ivuxolimab. Adults with locally advanced or metastatic melanoma, renal cell, hepatocellular, or head and neck squamous cell carcinoma were enrolled in the trial. Before TCR sequencing, CD4+ T cells and CD8+ T cells from peripheral blood were sorted into separate populations.

The clonotype originates from an adult with an advanced solid tumor such as melanoma, head and neck, liver or kidney cancer. This specimen was CD4+ or CD8+ T cells sorted from blood, taken in a trial of the OX40 agonist ivuxolimab. Recombination joined TRBV2 with TRBJ2-5; the best D guess is TRBD2, with 5 bases matching. The J call is uncertain, as TRBJ2-7 better fits the DNA end. CDR3 protein: CASSVSSGYSYEQYF. The base sequence is TGTGCCAGCAGTGTAAGCAGCGGTTACTCCTACGAGCAGTACTTC.